This paragraph reports one T cell receptor (beta chain). No cognate antigen has been identified for it. The input lacks base qualities; no much larger clone sits a single base away. The data belong to a study of T cell repertoires in urothelial bladder cancer (dated by TCRdb to about 2019). A note on the overall study: Clinical stages of the approximately 12 resected lesions were three cT0, three cTa, three cT1 and three cT2 or greater. Over ten patients with bladder lesions undergoing transurethral resection were identified prospectively. A total of roughly 11 resected bladder lesions, made up of urothelial carcinoma (UC+) and benign (UC-) specimens, were studied. The study compared TCR repertoire clonality in bladder tumors with that in benign bladder inflammation. Overall results and qualifications from the work: A single T-cell clone reached up to roughly 17% of infiltrating lymphocytes in carcinoma specimens, compared with 1.5% to 2% in benign specimens. Urothelial carcinoma specimens had fewer T cells than benign specimens, with medians of roughly 5,600 and 26,000. Median tumor infiltrating lymphocyte percentage was about 1.9% in carcinoma specimens and approximately 13% in benign specimens.

The immunoSEQ assay was used to sequence the CDR3 region of the TCR beta chain. The paper's data handling went like this. For each specimen, T-cell fraction, clonal dominance and maximum TCR clone frequency were calculated. As stored in TCRdb, this immuneACCESS dataset retains in-frame rearrangements with V and J assigned. A fraction of the clones does not appear; measured against another copy, unresolved V genes explain less than half of the discrepancy, and the remainder lacks a known reason. The D gene and trimming were derived from the DNA, and the V and J assignments and clone size from that table. This sample has around 12,000 clones in its table, and around two thirds of those were observed once. The top ten hold approximately 9% of the sample. Bladder lesion specimens were collected at transurethral resection and stored at -80C. DNA was isolated from the bladder specimens obtained at transurethral resection.

Inclusive of the bounding cysteine and phenylalanine, the CDR3 is 14 residues long. Of all the DNA, just the CDR3 is kept, 42 bases in frame from base 1. CDR1 and CDR2, per the germline V gene, are KGHSH and LQKENI. V and J lose 0 bases and 3 bases, and a span of 9 bases separates them. The sample comprised tumor-infiltrating cells from bladder cancer. The origin of this receptor is a human donor with urothelial carcinoma. The chain employs TRBV18 and TRBJ2-7, with the D gene too uncertain to name. The CDR3 amino acid sequence is: CASSPPSEGYEQYF. The DNA sequence follows: TGTGCCAGCTCACCACCGTCAGAAGGCTACGAGCAGTACTTC.